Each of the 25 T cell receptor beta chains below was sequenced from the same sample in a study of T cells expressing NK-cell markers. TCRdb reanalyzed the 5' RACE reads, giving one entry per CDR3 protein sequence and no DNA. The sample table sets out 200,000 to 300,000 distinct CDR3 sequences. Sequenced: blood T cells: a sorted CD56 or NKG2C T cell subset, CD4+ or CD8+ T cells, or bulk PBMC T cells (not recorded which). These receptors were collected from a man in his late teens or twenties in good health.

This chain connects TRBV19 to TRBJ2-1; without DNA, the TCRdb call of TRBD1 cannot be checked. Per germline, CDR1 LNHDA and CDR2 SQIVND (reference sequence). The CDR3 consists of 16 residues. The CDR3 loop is CASSIRAQGNGNEQFF.

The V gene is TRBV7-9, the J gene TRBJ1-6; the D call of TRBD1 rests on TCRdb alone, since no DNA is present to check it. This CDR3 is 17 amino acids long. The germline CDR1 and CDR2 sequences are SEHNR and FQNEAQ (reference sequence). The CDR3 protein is CASSPRGQGAQNSPLHF.

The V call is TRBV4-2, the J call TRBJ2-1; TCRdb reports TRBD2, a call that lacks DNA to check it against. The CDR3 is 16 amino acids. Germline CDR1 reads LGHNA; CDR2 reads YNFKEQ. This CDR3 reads CASSQVGLAAYNEQFF.

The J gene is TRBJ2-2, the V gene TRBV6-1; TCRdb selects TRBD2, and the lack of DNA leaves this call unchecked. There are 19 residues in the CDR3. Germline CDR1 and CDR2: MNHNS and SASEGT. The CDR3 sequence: CASSRPGGRGRANTGELFF.

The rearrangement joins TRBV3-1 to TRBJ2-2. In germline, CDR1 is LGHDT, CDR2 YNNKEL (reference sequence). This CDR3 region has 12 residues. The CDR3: CASSASTGELFF.

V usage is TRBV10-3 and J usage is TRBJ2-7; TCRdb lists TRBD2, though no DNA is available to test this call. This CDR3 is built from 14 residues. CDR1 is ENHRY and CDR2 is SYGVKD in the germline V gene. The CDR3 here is CAIRASGRENEQYF.

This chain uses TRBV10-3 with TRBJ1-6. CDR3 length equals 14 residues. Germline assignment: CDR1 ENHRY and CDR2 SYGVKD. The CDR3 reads CAISGVGDNSPLHF.

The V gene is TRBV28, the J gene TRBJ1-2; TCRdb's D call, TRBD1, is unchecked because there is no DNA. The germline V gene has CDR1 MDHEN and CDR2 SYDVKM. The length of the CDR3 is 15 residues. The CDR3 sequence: CASSFGTGGPRGYTF.

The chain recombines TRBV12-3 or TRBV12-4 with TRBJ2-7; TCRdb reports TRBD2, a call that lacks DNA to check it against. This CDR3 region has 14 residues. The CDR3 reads CASIKAGSAYEQYF.

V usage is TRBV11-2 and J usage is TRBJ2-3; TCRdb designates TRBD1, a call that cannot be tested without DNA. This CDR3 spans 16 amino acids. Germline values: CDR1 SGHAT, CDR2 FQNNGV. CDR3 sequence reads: CASSPQLGANTDTQYF.

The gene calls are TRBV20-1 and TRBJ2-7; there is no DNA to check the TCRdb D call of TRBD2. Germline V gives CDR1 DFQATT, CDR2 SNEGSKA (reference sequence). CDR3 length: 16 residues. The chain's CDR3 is CSARGSASGSSYEQYF.

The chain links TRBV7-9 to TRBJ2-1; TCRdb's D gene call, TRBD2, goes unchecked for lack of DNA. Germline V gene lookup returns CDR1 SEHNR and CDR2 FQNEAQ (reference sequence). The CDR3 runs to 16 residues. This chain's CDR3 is CASSPRLALSYNEQFF.

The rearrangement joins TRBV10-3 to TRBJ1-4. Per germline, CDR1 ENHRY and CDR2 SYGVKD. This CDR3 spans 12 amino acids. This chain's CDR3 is CAIGATNEKLFF.

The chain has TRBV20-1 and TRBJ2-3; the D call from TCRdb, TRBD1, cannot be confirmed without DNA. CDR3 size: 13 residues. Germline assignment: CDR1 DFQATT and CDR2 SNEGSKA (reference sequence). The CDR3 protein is CSVTGGNTDTQYF.

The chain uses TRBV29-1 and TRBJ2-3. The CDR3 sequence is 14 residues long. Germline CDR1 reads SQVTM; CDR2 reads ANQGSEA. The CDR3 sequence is CSVSRQSYTDTQYF.

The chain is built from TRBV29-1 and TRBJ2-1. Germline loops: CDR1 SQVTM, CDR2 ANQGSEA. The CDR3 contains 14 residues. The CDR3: CSGEGGSGYNEQFF.

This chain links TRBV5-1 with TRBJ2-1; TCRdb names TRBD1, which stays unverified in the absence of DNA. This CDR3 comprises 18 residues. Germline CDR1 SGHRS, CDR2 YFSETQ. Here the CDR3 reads CASSLYKTGTERNNEQFF.

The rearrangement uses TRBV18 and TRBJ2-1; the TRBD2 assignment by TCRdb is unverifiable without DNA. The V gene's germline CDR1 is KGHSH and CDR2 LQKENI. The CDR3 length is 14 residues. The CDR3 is CASSPQGLAYEQFF.

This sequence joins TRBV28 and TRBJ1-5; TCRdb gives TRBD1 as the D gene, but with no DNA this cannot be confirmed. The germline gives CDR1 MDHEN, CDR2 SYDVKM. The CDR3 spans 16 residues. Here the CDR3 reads CASSGPRTGSNQPQHF.

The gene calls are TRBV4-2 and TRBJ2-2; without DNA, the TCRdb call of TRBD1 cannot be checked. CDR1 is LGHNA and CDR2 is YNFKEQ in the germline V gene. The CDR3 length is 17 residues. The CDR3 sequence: CASSLRGRTRTGGELFF.

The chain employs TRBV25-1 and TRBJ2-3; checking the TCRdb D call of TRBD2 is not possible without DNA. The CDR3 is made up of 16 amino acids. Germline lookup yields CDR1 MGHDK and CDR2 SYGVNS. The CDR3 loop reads CASSDRGGGNSDTQYF.

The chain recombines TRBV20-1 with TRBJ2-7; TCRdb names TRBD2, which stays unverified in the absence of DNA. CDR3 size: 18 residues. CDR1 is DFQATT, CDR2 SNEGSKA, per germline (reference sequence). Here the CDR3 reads CSAPTLAGGPSSPYEQYF.

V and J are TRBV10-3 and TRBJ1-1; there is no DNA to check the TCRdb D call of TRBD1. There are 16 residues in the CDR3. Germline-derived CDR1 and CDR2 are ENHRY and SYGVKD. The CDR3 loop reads CAISDLTGIRPAEAFF.

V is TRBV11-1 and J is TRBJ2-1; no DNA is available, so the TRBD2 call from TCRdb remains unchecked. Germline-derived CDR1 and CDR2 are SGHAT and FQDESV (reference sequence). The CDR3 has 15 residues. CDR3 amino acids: CASSFRLAGYNEQFF.

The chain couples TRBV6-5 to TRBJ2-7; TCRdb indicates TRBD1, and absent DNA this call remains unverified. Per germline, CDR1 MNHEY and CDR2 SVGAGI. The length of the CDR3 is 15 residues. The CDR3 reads CASSYDSFYSYEQYF.